This entry describes one TCR beta chain. The record originates from a study of control samples from healthy donors and cancer patients. Clones were sequenced by immunoSEQ multiplex PCR, and TCRdb holds only the in-frame ones, with some missing. The sample lists roughly 99,000 clones, approximately 82% seen once, with roughly 2% in the top ten. The germline CDR1 and CDR2 sequences are SGDLS and YYNGEE. V was trimmed by 5 bases and J by 1 base, leaving 16 bases between them. The CDR3 is 15 residues long. The source of this sequence is a man in his 60s in good health. The chain joins TRBV9 to TRBJ2-7; no definite D call. Sample: blood. CDR3 amino acids: CASRFKCHPSYEQYF. In DNA form, the CDR3 reads TGTGCCAGCAGGTTTAAGTGTCACCCATCCTACGAGCAGTACTTC.